What follows are 24 T cell receptor beta chains derived from one specimen sequenced in a study of blood T cell repertoires in COVID-19. Clones were read by immunoSEQ multiplex PCR, and TCRdb kept only the in-frame ones, dropping some. This table has 180,000 or so clones, around 80% appearing once. Sequences were obtained from peripheral blood. Receptors were obtained from a woman aged 80 or older with active or convalescent COVID-19.

The chain couples TRBV30 to TRBJ1-6, with D unclear. From germline, CDR1 is GTSNPN and CDR2 SVGIG (reference sequence). The CDR3 runs 12 residues. The V gene lost 2 bases and the J gene lost 12 bases, with 11 bases spanning the gap. The chain's CDR3 is CAWSKPNGPLHF. CDR3 in DNA: TGTGCCTGGAGTAAGCCCAATGGACCCCTCCACTTT.

This chain links TRBV11-2 with TRBJ1-3; D might be TRBD1 (6 bases). Germline lookup yields CDR1 SGHAT and CDR2 FQNNGV. V was shortened by 5 bases and J by 3 bases, with 14 bases between the two germline ends. The CDR3 sequence is 15 residues long. CDR3 nucleotide sequence: TGTGCCAGCAGCAAAGAAGGGGGTAGTGGAAACACCATATATTTT. It codes for CASSKEGGSGNTIYF.

The chain has TRBV7-2 and TRBJ2-7; 8 positions agree with TRBD2. Germline V gene lookup returns CDR1 SGHTA and CDR2 FQGNSA. V was pared by 1 base and J by 0 bases, with 5 bases of the junction left unmatched. The CDR3 runs to 16 residues. CDR3 bases: TGTGCCAGCAGCTTAGGCACTAGCGGTAACTCCTACGAGCAGTACTTC. Its translation is CASSLGTSGNSYEQYF.

This clone was detected only a few times. The chain couples TRBV7-9 to TRBJ2-7, with D possibly TRBD1 on 5 matching bases. Germline V lookup: CDR1 SEHNR, CDR2 FQNEAQ (reference sequence). The ends were cut back, 2 bases at V and 2 bases at J, with 7 bases in the middle. This CDR3 contains 13 residues. The DNA for the CDR3 is TGTGCCAGCAGCTTAAGGGGTCCCTACGAGCAGTACTTC. It specifies CASSLRGPYEQYF.

The chain carries TRBV11-2 and TRBJ1-3; no reliable D call. The CDR3 spans 15 residues. The V gene's germline CDR1 is SGHAT and CDR2 FQNNGV. Trimming pared 1 base from V and 0 bases from J, leaving 7 bases between. The CDR3 reads CASSLGPFSGNTIYF. In nucleotides, the CDR3 is TGTGCCAGCAGCTTAGGGCCTTTCTCTGGAAACACCATATATTTT.

V is TRBV10-3 and J is TRBJ2-3; 7 bases match TRBD2. This CDR3 spans 15 amino acids. V dropped 3 bases and J dropped 4; count of bases not matched to a gene: 7. The V gene's germline CDR1 is ENHRY and CDR2 SYGVKD. The CDR3 nucleotides are TGTGCCATCAGTGAACGACTAGCCACCCCAGATACGCAGTATTTT. Its translation: CAISERLATPDTQYF.

This chain joins TRBV28 and TRBJ1-5; TRBD1 matches 8 bases. Germline V gene sequence: CDR1 MDHEN, CDR2 SYDVKM. The length of the CDR3 is 14 residues. Germline trimming cut 6 bases from V and 5 bases from J; bases unmatched to any gene: 6. CDR3 DNA sequence: TGTGCCAGCAGCTCTGCAGGGGGCGATCAGCCCCAGCATTTT. Its translation: CASSSAGGDQPQHF.

This rearrangement joins TRBV6-5 to TRBJ1-1; 11 nucleotides align to TRBD1. Germline loops: CDR1 MNHEY, CDR2 SVGAGI. This CDR3 is 14 amino acids long. J gave up 4 bases and V 11 bases, and 9 bases lay outside the gene matches. CDR3 residues: CAGVDRGLGTEAFF. The CDR3 coding sequence is TGTGCCGGTGTGGACAGGGGGCTTGGCACTGAAGCTTTCTTT.

The chain recombines TRBV7-8 with TRBJ2-3; possibly TRBD2 for D (5 bases). Per germline, CDR1 SGHVS and CDR2 FQNEAQ. This CDR3 is 15 amino acids long. Trimming took off 5 bases at V and 1 base at J, with 13 bases between the two ends. The CDR3 here is CASSLALARTDTQYF. CDR3 nucleotide sequence: TGTGCCAGCAGCCTGGCCCTAGCCCGCACAGATACGCAGTATTTT.

The chain recombines TRBV6-1 with TRBJ1-6; no clear D. The CDR3 runs to 14 residues. Germline-derived CDR1 and CDR2 are MNHNS and SASEGT. V was cut by 1 base and J by 10 bases, with 11 bases left in between. The chain's CDR3 is CASSEDRVWSPLHF. The CDR3 nucleotides read TGTGCCAGCAGTGAAGATCGGGTATGGTCACCCCTCCACTTT.

This clone was counted between two and nine times. The rearrangement joins TRBV7-2 to TRBJ2-7, with TRBD1 identical over 9 bases. The junction had 9 bases not matched to a gene; V was cut back by 3 bases and J by 12 bases. The CDR3 spans 13 residues. Per the germline V gene, CDR1 is SGHTA and CDR2 is FQGNSA. The CDR3 sequence is CASSFSGQGSLYF. CDR3 nucleotides: TGTGCCAGCAGCTTTTCGGGACAGGGTTCGCTGTACTTC.

This chain uses TRBV19 with TRBJ2-1; tentative D call: TRBD1 (7 bases). Germline CDR1 is LNHDA and CDR2 is SQIVND (reference sequence). The CDR3 spans 18 residues. V lost 4 bases and J lost 2, with 21 bases in between. CDR3 nucleotide sequence: TGTGCCAGTAGTACCCAATTTAGCGGAGGGGGCCCCTACAATGAGCAGTTCTTC. Encoded protein: CASSTQFSGGGPYNEQFF.

The gene calls are TRBV6-5 and TRBJ1-6; the D gene is possibly TRBD1 (6 bases). The CDR3 totals 14 residues. Trimming left V 7 bases short and J 10 bases short, with 17 bases between. In germline, CDR1 is MNHEY, CDR2 SVGAGI. CDR3 residues: CASKDSGQYSPLHF. The CDR3 bases are TGTGCCAGCAAGGACAGTGGGCAATACTCACCCCTCCACTTT.

The gene calls are TRBV19 and TRBJ2-3; TRBD2 agrees at 14 bases. Germline values: CDR1 LNHDA, CDR2 SQIVND (reference sequence). The CDR3 has 17 amino acids. Losses at the gene ends were 2 bases for V and 4 bases for J; bases not matched to a gene: 5. CDR3 sequence: CASSISVTSGGADTQYF. The CDR3 nucleotides read TGTGCCAGTAGTATAAGCGTGACTAGCGGGGGGGCAGATACGCAGTATTTT. Full variable domain (outside the CDR3, taken from reference TRBV19 and TRBJ2-3): DGGITQSPKYLFRKEGQNVTLSCEQNLNHDAMYWYRQDPGQGLRLIYYSQIVNDFQKGDIAEGYSVSREKKESFPLTVTSAQKNPTAFYLCASSISVTSGGADTQYFGPGTRLTVL.

The genes are TRBV5-6 and TRBJ1-4; D is uncertain. Germline-derived CDR1 and CDR2 are SGHDT and YYEEEE. V was pared by 0 bases and J by 8 bases, with 14 bases between. This CDR3 region has 15 residues. CDR3 in amino acids: CASSLGELRREKLFF. The CDR3 nucleotides are TGTGCCAGCAGCTTGGGGGAACTGAGGAGGGAAAAACTGTTTTTT. Supplemented by reference TRBV5-6 and TRBJ1-4, the full variable domain reads DAGVTQSPTHLIKTRGQQVTLRCSPKSGHDTVSWYQQALGQGPQFIFQYYEEEERQRGNFPDRFSGHQFPNYSSELNVNALLLGDSALYLCASSLGELRREKLFFGSGTQLSVL.

The chain recombines TRBV29-1 with TRBJ1-2; maybe TRBD1 (5 bases). The CDR3 totals 12 residues. V lost 4 bases to trimming and J lost 2 bases, with 8 bases between them. The germline gives CDR1 SQVTM, CDR2 ANQGSEA. The CDR3 here is CSVATGNYGYTF. The CDR3 region has the DNA TGCAGCGTTGCAACAGGCAACTATGGCTACACCTTC.

This clone was recorded a few times. V is TRBV25-1 and J is TRBJ1-6, with TRBD1 identical over 7 bases. CDR1 is MGHDK, CDR2 SYGVNS, per germline. The CDR3 sequence is 14 residues long. The V gene end was trimmed by 6 bases and the J gene end by 6 bases; junction bases not matched to a gene: 5. For the CDR3, the DNA is TGTGCCAGCAGCTACAGGGGAGTTAATTCACCCCTCCACTTT. It codes for CASSYRGVNSPLHF.

The rearrangement links TRBV5-1 to TRBJ2-5, with TRBD2 matching 10 bases. Germline trimming cut 0 bases from V and 4 bases from J; bases unmatched to any gene: 3. Germline CDR1 is SGHRS and CDR2 is YFSETQ. The CDR3 totals 15 residues. CDR3: CASSLVLAGGETQYF. The DNA of the CDR3 is TGCGCCAGCAGCTTGGTTTTAGCGGGGGGAGAGACCCAGTACTTC.

The gene calls are TRBV7-2 and TRBJ2-1, with 7 positions matching TRBD1. Trimming took 5 bases from V and 4 from J; bases not matched to a gene: 5. From germline, CDR1 is SGHTA and CDR2 FQGNSA. The length of the CDR3 is 14 residues. CDR3 DNA: TGTGCCAGCAGCGAGGGACAGTTATACAATGAGCAGTTCTTC. This gives the protein CASSEGQLYNEQFF.

J is TRBJ2-3 and V is TRBV4-3; D is perhaps TRBD2 (7 bases). V was shortened by 0 bases and J by 2 bases, with 12 bases between the two germline ends. The CDR3 contains 16 residues. Germline values: CDR1 LGHNA, CDR2 YSLEER. The DNA of the CDR3 is TGCGCCAGCAGCCAAGAGTTGCGGGGGCCCACAGATACGCAGTATTTT. It specifies CASSQELRGPTDTQYF.

The J gene is TRBJ1-2, the V gene TRBV27; TRBD1 is a possible D gene (5 bases). The V gene lost 5 bases and the J gene lost 6 bases, with 13 bases spanning the gap. CDR1 and CDR2 from the germline V gene are MNHEY and SMNVEV (reference sequence). This CDR3 is 13 amino acids long. In nucleotides, the CDR3 is TGTGCCAGCAGTAGACCCTCAGGGAATGGCTACACCTTC. Protein: CASSRPSGNGYTF.

V gene TRBV9 combines with J gene TRBJ2-1; 8 nucleotides agree with TRBD1. The length of the CDR3 is 16 residues. Trimming removed 4 bases from V and 9 bases from J; junction bases left unmatched: 15. Germline V CDR1 and CDR2: SGDLS, YYNGEE. The CDR3 sequence: CASSYKDRAEWGEQFF. The CDR3 nucleotides read TGTGCCAGCAGCTACAAGGACAGGGCGGAGTGGGGTGAGCAGTTCTTC.

The J gene is TRBJ1-1, the V gene TRBV29-1, with D possibly TRBD1 on 5 matching bases. The CDR3 spans 13 residues. The germline V gene encodes CDR1 SQVTM and CDR2 ANQGSEA. The ends were cut back, 5 bases at V and 3 bases at J, with 13 bases in the middle. CDR3 sequence: CSVWRGRDTEAFF. The CDR3 DNA sequence: TGCAGCGTTTGGCGGGGACGGGACACTGAAGCTTTCTTT.

The chain is built from TRBV7-6 and TRBJ2-7, with TRBD2 identical over 9 bases. This CDR3 is built from 16 residues. Looked up from germline, CDR1 is SGHVS and CDR2 is FNYEAQ. Losses at the gene ends were 5 bases for V and 2 bases for J; bases not matched to a gene: 10. The CDR3 region has the DNA TGTGCCAGCAGCCCGAAGAGCGGGGGGACAGCCTACGAGCAGTACTTC. Translated: CASSPKSGGTAYEQYF. The full variable domain, in which reference TRBV7-6 and TRBJ2-7 provide the parts outside the CDR3, is GAGVSQSPRYKVTKRGQDVALRCDPISGHVSLYWYRQALGQGPEFLTYFNYEAQQDKSGLPNDRFSAERPEGSISTLTIQRTEQRDSAMYRCASSPKSGGTAYEQYFGPGTRLTVT.